This note documents a single TCR beta chain sequence. This clone was counted between two and nine times. Its antigen remains unidentified. Base qualities are not recorded, but no much larger clone differs from it by a single base. These data come from a study of PD-L1 blockade in urothelial cancer (TCRdb year 2017). General notes on the study: Every patient began therapy in about 2014 and was given atezolizumab 1,200 mg intravenously every 3 weeks. An ECOG performance status of 0 or 1 was recorded for the patients, and 0 to 3 prior chemotherapy regimens had been received by the patients. Around 29 patients had pretreatment blood TCR-seq, some 25 had at least one posttreatment blood collection, and some 25 had tumor TCR-seq. Durable clinical benefit was achieved by nine patients but not by the remaining 20. Tumors from two patients failed quality control and three patients lacked available tumor, so five were excluded from tumor TCR analyses. An exploratory multi-omic analysis was conducted of the somatic, immune and clinical correlates of response to PD-L1 blockade with atezolizumab in urothelial cancer. Whole exome sequencing and RNA sequencing of pretreatment tumors were performed alongside TCR sequencing in the same patients. Pretreatment tumor samples, along with matched peripheral blood serially collected before and after atezolizumab treatment, were subjected to TCR sequencing. Tumor samples yielded a median of approximately 1,400 T cells and fewer than 1,200 unique TCRs, with median clonality around 0.096 and T cell proportion about 0.1. Durable clinical benefit was defined as a progression-free survival longer than 6 months, and TCR features were additionally tested against progression-free survival and overall survival. About 90% of the roughly 30 patients were identified as males with urothelial cancer of bladder origin, and a prior smoking history was reported by 18 of 29 patients. Broader findings and caveats from the paper: FFPE tumor samples that were not collected immediately before treatment were used, and only one sample per patient was analyzed, so heterogeneity was possibly missed. Patients with durable benefit showed greater expansion of tumor-associated TCR clones in peripheral blood 3 weeks after starting treatment (n ≈ 22, p = 0.022). A higher proportion of tumor-infiltrating T lymphocytes was found in patients with durable benefit (n of about 24, Mann-Whitney p = 0.047). Because of the small sample size (n of about 30) and the many exploratory analyses performed, the results are intended to be regarded as hypothesis-generating.

The time point label, read with the paper, signifies: pretreatment tumor sample. The cohort included 25 to 30 patients with locally advanced or metastatic urothelial carcinoma who were treated at Memorial Sloan Kettering on a trial protocol. Every piece of tumor tissue used for sequencing was obtained prior to atezolizumab dosing. The Qiagen DNeasy Blood extraction kit was used to purify genomic DNA from total PBMCs and tumor samples. Synthetic TCR analog templates were spiked into each PCR to estimate absolute template abundance from read counts. For FFPE tumors, housekeeping genes were amplified and quantified so that usable DNA could be estimated and T cell fraction could be computed. TCRbeta CDR3 regions were amplified from genomic DNA with bias-controlled V and J gene primers using the immunoSEQ assay. Sequencing of rearranged TCRbeta segments was performed at approximately 20X coverage. The authors processed their data as follows. Clustering was used to correct sequencing errors, and CDR3s were annotated against IMGT to assign V, D and J genes. Out-of-frame and stop-codon sequences were excluded, and only productive TCRbeta rearrangements were used in downstream analyses. Clonality was calculated as one minus the Shannon entropy normalized by the log of the number of unique productive sequences. Fisher's exact test with Benjamini-Hochberg correction, at a threshold of adjusted p below 0.01, was used to find clones that differed between time points or between blood and tumor. The immuneACCESS repertoire file appears here via TCRdb, limited to in-frame rearrangements. These files lack a portion of the clones; in checked studies, under half of the deficit traces to unresolved V genes, and the cause of the others is not known. The V and J calls and clone size come from that table; D and trimming were worked out from the DNA. In this sample the table shows about 36,000 clones, more than 35% of which occur a single time. The ten largest clonotypes hold 8.9% of the sample.

The V end loses 6 bases and the J end loses 2 bases, and a stretch of 14 bases separates them. From the cysteine through the phenylalanine, the CDR3 covers 15 amino acids. The retained sequence is limited to the CDR3, 45 bases, with the frame set at the first base. Taken from the germline V gene, the CDR1 and CDR2 loops are MNHGY and SAAAGT. Recombination linked TRBV6-8 to TRBJ1-5; the best D guess is TRBD1, with 6 bases matching. Here the sequenced sample was tumor tissue, taken before atezolizumab (anti-PD-L1) treatment. The receptor was isolated from a man aged 55-75 years with urothelial cancer. The nucleotide sequence reads as follows: TGTGCCAGCAGAGAACAGGGTTATGGCAATCAGCCCCAGCATTTT. This encodes CASREQGYGNQPQHF.